Below, 9 T cell receptor beta chains from the same sample are listed, as sequenced in a study of T cell changes during pregnancy in multiple sclerosis. Assay: immunoSEQ multiplex PCR; the TCRdb copy retains only in-frame clones and omits some. This sample has approximately 44,000 clones, with more than 90% found just once. The sequencing here drew on CD4+ T cells from peripheral blood mononuclear cells, taken in the second trimester of pregnancy. Receptors were obtained from a female donor in good health, enrolled as a control in a pregnancy study.

This chain connects TRBV16 to TRBJ2-7, with D perhaps matching TRBD1 (5 bases). This CDR3 comprises 15 residues. CDR1 and CDR2 from the germline V gene are KGHSY and FQNENV. The V end was cut by 0 bases, the J end by 2 bases, with 11 bases between. The chain's CDR3 is CASSQSRAGPYEQYF. Written as DNA, the CDR3 is TGTGCCAGCAGCCAATCCCGCGCAGGGCCCTACGAGCAGTACTTC. Filled out from reference TRBV16 and TRBJ2-7, the complete variable domain reads GEEVAQTPKHLVRGEGQKAKLYCAPIKGHSYVFWYQQVLKNEFKFLISFQNENVFDETGMPKERFSAKCLPNSPCSLEIQATKLEDSAVYFCASSQSRAGPYEQYFGPGTRLTVT.

The genes are TRBV5-1 and TRBJ2-5, with D maybe TRBD1 (6 bases). The V end lost 4 bases, the J end lost 4 bases, and 26 bases lay between the germline ends. This CDR3 comprises 18 residues. The germline V gene has CDR1 SGHRS and CDR2 YFSETQ. For the CDR3, the DNA is TGCGCCAGCAGCGGGTGGACAGACCGCGACGGCCGGGGAGAGACCCAGTACTTC. This sequence encodes CASSGWTDRDGRGETQYF.

The V call is TRBV28, the J call TRBJ1-2, with D uncertain. There are 13 residues in the CDR3. Germline V lookup: CDR1 MDHEN, CDR2 SYDVKM. The V and J ends lost 2 bases and 4 bases respectively, with 8 bases between them. The CDR3 is CASSLPETYGYTF. Here the CDR3 DNA reads TGTGCCAGCAGTTTACCAGAAACCTATGGCTACACCTTC.

The chain links TRBV9 to TRBJ2-3; D is possibly TRBD1 (5 bases). Germline CDR1 and CDR2: SGDLS and YYNGEE. The CDR3 extends over 16 amino acids. V lost 3 bases to trimming and J lost 0 bases, with 14 bases between them. In DNA form, the CDR3 reads TGTGCCAGCAGCGGTGCACAGGTAGTTAGCACAGATACGCAGTATTTT. This codes for CASSGAQVVSTDTQYF.

This rearrangement joins TRBV7-3 to TRBJ2-5; possible D gene TRBD2, 5 bases. This CDR3 is built from 14 residues. V was shortened by 5 bases and J by 5 bases, with 15 bases between the two germline ends. Germline loops: CDR1 SGHTA, CDR2 FQGTGA. DNA for the CDR3: TGTGCCAGCAGCCGGACTGCCGGCGGGGAGACCCAGTACTTC. This encodes CASSRTAGGETQYF.

The chain recombines TRBV18 with TRBJ2-2, with D perhaps matching TRBD1 (7 bases). The germline V gene encodes CDR1 KGHSH and CDR2 LQKENI. The CDR3 consists of 15 residues. Trimming removed 0 bases at V and 6 bases at J, with 11 bases between. CDR3 DNA: TGTGCCAGCTCACCACCCAGGGGGGCGCCCGGGGAGCTGTTTTTT. It translates to CASSPPRGAPGELFF.

The rearrangement joins TRBV6-1 to TRBJ2-3, with TRBD1 matching 7 bases. V trimming: 5 bases; J trimming: 9 bases; junction bases outside the gene matches: 11. The CDR3 spans 14 residues. Per germline, CDR1 MNHNS and CDR2 SASEGT. In DNA, the CDR3 is TGTGCCAGCAGTACAGGGGTGGCTGCCGGGACGCAGTATTTT. Translation: CASSTGVAAGTQYF.

The chain carries TRBV7-9 and TRBJ2-7; D is perhaps TRBD2 (5 bases). Trimming cost V 0 bases and J 1 base, with 19 bases left between them. Germline V gene lookup returns CDR1 SEHNR and CDR2 FQNEAQ (reference sequence). The CDR3 runs to 18 residues. In DNA, the CDR3 is TGTGCCAGCAGCTTAGCAGAGGGCCTCCCGGGCCGATCCTACGAGCAGTACTTC. This gives the protein CASSLAEGLPGRSYEQYF.

This sequence joins TRBV5-1 and TRBJ1-1, with D possibly matching TRBD1 (5 bases). V was clipped by 6 bases and J by 5 bases, with 17 bases between them. CDR3 length equals 14 residues. Germline CDR1 reads SGHRS; CDR2 reads YFSETQ. CDR3 amino acids: CASTLEWGGTEAFF. For the CDR3, the DNA is TGCGCCAGCACCCTTGAGTGGGGGGGGACTGAAGCTTTCTTT.